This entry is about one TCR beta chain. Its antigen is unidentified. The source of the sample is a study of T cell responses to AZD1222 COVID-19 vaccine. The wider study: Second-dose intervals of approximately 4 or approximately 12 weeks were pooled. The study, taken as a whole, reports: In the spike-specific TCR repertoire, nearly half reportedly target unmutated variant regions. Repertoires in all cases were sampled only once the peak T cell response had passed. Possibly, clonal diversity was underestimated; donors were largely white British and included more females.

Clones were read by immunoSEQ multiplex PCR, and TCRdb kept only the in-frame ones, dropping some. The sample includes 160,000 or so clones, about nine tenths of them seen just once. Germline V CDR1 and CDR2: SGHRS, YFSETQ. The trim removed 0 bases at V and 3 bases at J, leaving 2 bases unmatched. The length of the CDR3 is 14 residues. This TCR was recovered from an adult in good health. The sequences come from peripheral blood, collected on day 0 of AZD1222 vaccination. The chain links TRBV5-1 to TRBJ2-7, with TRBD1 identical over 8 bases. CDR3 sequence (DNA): TGCGCCAGCAGCTTGGAACAGGGGGACTACGAGCAGTACTTC. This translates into CASSLEQGDYEQYF.